Below, 19 T cell receptor beta chains from the same sample are listed, as sequenced in a study of vaccination and CD4 T cells after COVID-19. The Oncomine TCR Beta short-read assay sequenced DNA from cultured CD4+ T cells. TCRdb ran MiXCR on the PCR reads and lists one entry per CDR3 protein. The sample has roughly 6,500 distinct CDR3 sequences, around a quarter seen once; the top ten hold roughly 32%. The treatment is: approximately nine-day PBMC culture with coronavirus spike peptide pools or control peptides (ViraFEST assay). CD4+ T lymphocytes from the unexposed donor were collected before the COVID-19 pandemic (2011-2018). No antigens are known for them. Sequenced sample: CD4+ T cells from blood, cultured in vitro. The receptors originated from a human donor in good health.

The chain carries TRBV5-1 and TRBJ2-5; the D gene is possibly TRBD1 (6 bases). The CDR3 has 12 residues. Germline CDR1 is SGHRS and CDR2 is YFSETQ. Trimming shortened V by 1 base and J by 5 bases, and 6 bases separated the two germline ends. CDR3 DNA sequence: TGCGCCAGCAGCTTGACAGGGGAGACCCAGTACTTC. Its protein product is CASSLTGETQYF. The full variable domain, with the rest looked up from reference TRBV5-1 and TRBJ2-5, is KAGVTQTPRYLIKTRGQQVTLSCSPISGHRSVSWYQQTPGQGLQFLFEYFSETQRNKGNFPGRFSGRQFSNSRSEMNVSTLELGDSALYLCASSLTGETQYFGPGTRLLVL.

V gene TRBV7-9 combines with J gene TRBJ1-6; TRBD1 agrees at 8 bases. The CDR3 has 15 amino acids. Per the germline V gene, CDR1 is SEHNR and CDR2 is FQNEAQ (reference sequence). The junction had 8 bases not matched to a gene; V was cut back by 5 bases and J by 8 bases. This chain's CDR3 is CASSPRDRTHSPLHF. CDR3 bases: TGTGCCAGCAGCCCCCGGGACAGGACCCATTCACCCCTCCACTTT.

The V call is TRBV2, the J call TRBJ2-6; 9 bases agree with TRBD2. Germline V CDR1 and CDR2: SNHLY, FYNNEI. J was trimmed by 0 bases and V by 8 bases; bases with no gene match: 5. The CDR3 totals 16 residues. The CDR3 sequence is CASRGAGGSGANVLTF. CDR3 DNA: TGTGCCAGCCGGGGAGCGGGGGGCTCTGGGGCCAACGTCCTGACTTTC.

The chain links TRBV12-5 to TRBJ1-5; unclear D gene. Germline loops: CDR1 LGHNT, CDR2 FRNRAP. This CDR3 is built from 12 residues. V lost 5 bases and J 5 bases, leaving 7 bases between the germline ends. The CDR3 DNA reads as TGTGCTAGTGGTCTCCAGGATCAGCCCCAGCATTTT. Protein product: CASGLQDQPQHF.

This clonotype turned up a few times. V and J are TRBV24-1 and TRBJ2-5, with D possibly being TRBD2 (6 bases). CDR1 is KGHDR, CDR2 SFDVKD, per germline. The V and J ends lost 4 bases and 7 bases respectively, with 15 bases between them. CDR3 length: 14 residues. CDR3 loop: CATSDPGRGGTQYF. The CDR3 coding sequence is TGTGCCACCAGTGACCCTGGTCGGGGAGGGACCCAGTACTTC.

The chain recombines TRBV5-1 with TRBJ1-2, with TRBD1 as a possible D gene (5 bases). Deletions cut 4 bases from V and 0 bases from J, with 31 bases between. Per the germline V gene, CDR1 is SGHRS and CDR2 is YFSETQ. The CDR3 runs 21 residues. CDR3 loop: CASSPEGLRVGAPGTNYGYTF. CDR3 sequence (DNA): TGCGCCAGCAGCCCGGAGGGACTCCGAGTCGGGGCGCCAGGGACTAACTATGGCTACACCTTC.

This chain joins TRBV20-1 and TRBJ1-4; 9 bases agree with TRBD1. Germline lookup yields CDR1 DFQATT and CDR2 SNEGSKA (reference sequence). The ends lost 6 bases at V and 0 bases at J; junction bases unmatched: 8. CDR3 length: 16 amino acids. CDR3 region: CSARQGVGATNEKLFF. CDR3 in DNA: TGCAGTGCGAGACAGGGGGTCGGGGCAACTAATGAAAAACTGTTTTTT.

This clonotype was observed a handful of times. The V call is TRBV7-2, the J call TRBJ2-2; 10 bases fit TRBD2. The V segment lost 6 bases and the J segment 4 bases; nucleotides outside the gene matches: 8. Germline V gives CDR1 SGHTA, CDR2 FQGNSA. The CDR3 has 16 residues. The CDR3: CASRRASGGGTGELFF. CDR3 DNA: TGTGCCAGCAGGAGAGCTAGCGGGGGAGGCACCGGGGAGCTGTTTTTT.

J is TRBJ1-2 and V is TRBV30; perhaps TRBD1 as D (5 bases). V shed 4 bases and J shed 2 bases, with 8 bases lying between them. CDR1 is GTSNPN, CDR2 SVGIG, per germline (reference sequence). This CDR3 has 12 residues. As DNA, the CDR3 is TGTGCCTGGACGAGGGACAACTATGGCTACACCTTC. It encodes CAWTRDNYGYTF.

The V gene is TRBV7-9, the J gene TRBJ1-1; maybe TRBD1 (5 bases). V was shortened by 4 bases and J by 8 bases, with 20 bases between the two germline ends. Germline-derived CDR1 and CDR2 are SEHNR and FQNEAQ (reference sequence). The CDR3 loop spans 15 amino acids. The CDR3 loop reads CASSSSNMGGGEAFF. CDR3 sequence (DNA): TGTGCCAGCAGCTCCTCCAACATGGGGGGGGGGGAAGCTTTCTTT.

The chain couples TRBV18 to TRBJ1-5; D is ambiguous. This CDR3 has 15 amino acids. Trimming stripped 0 bases from V and 4 bases from J, with 10 bases between. Germline lookup yields CDR1 KGHSH and CDR2 LQKENI. CDR3 loop: CASSPPEWENQPQHF. As DNA, the CDR3 is TGTGCCAGCTCACCACCGGAATGGGAAAATCAGCCCCAGCATTTT.

J is TRBJ2-3 and V is TRBV6-4; the match to TRBD2 covers 11 bases. Germline V gene lookup returns CDR1 MRHNA and CDR2 SNTAGT. CDR3 length equals 15 residues. V shed 6 bases and J 1 base; nucleotides not matched to a gene: 3. CDR3 sequence reads: CASSPTSGGTDTQYF. The CDR3 nucleotides are TGTGCCAGCAGCCCGACTAGCGGGGGCACAGATACGCAGTATTTT.

In regard to this clonotype: A much larger clone differs by one base, so this may be a read error. V and J are TRBV20-1 and TRBJ1-2; D not certain. CDR1 is DFQATT and CDR2 is SNEGSKA in the germline V gene (reference sequence). The CDR3 spans 14 residues. The V end was cut by 3 bases, the J end by 7 bases, with 18 bases between. In DNA form, the CDR3 reads TGCAGTGCTAGTATGGCGGAAGGAGGCTGTGGCTACACCTTC. This translates into CSASMAEGGCGYTF.

The chain couples TRBV29-1 to TRBJ1-5; D gene ambiguous. The CDR3 totals 13 residues. V lost 4 bases and J 9 bases, leaving 16 bases between the germline ends. CDR1 and CDR2 (germline): SQVTM, ANQGSEA. CDR3 amino acids: CSVGGQEDSPQHF. As DNA, the CDR3 is TGCAGCGTTGGGGGTCAGGAGGATTCGCCCCAGCATTTT.

V usage is TRBV11-1 and J usage is TRBJ2-5, with 8 bases fitting TRBD1. This CDR3 is 18 amino acids long. The junction had 14 bases not matched to a gene; V was cut back by 5 bases and J by 0 bases. Germline CDR1 is SGHAT and CDR2 is FQDESV (reference sequence). CDR3 residues: CASSQQLQGALYQETQYF. Here the CDR3 DNA reads TGTGCCAGCAGCCAACAACTCCAGGGGGCCCTGTACCAAGAGACCCAGTACTTC.

The sample holds a few counts of this clonotype. V gene TRBV19 combines with J gene TRBJ1-1; TRBD1 aligns across 7 bases. V gave up 5 bases and J gave up 0 bases; unmatched junction bases: 12. Germline V lookup: CDR1 LNHDA, CDR2 SQIVND (reference sequence). This CDR3 region has 17 residues. CDR3 in amino acids: CASSRTEGTVVNTEAFF. Written as DNA, the CDR3 is TGTGCCAGTAGTCGGACAGAGGGGACAGTGGTGAACACTGAAGCTTTCTTT.

Comments on this clonotype: The junction differs from germline at one of its ends, possibly a read error. The rearrangement joins TRBV14 to TRBJ1-2, with 9 bases identical to TRBD1. This CDR3 contains 13 residues. Looked up from germline, CDR1 is SGHDN and CDR2 is FVKESK. In nucleotides, the CDR3 is TGTGCCAGCAGCCAAGTTCGGACAGGGGCCACCTTTTTC. As protein: CASSQVRTGATFF. The whole variable domain, remainder taken from reference TRBV14 and TRBJ1-2, is EAGVTQFPSHSVIEKGQTVTLRCDPISGHDNLYWYRRVMGKEIKFLLHFVKESKQDESGMPNNRFLAERTGGTYSTLKVQPAELEDSGVYFCASSQVRTGATFFGSGTRLTVV.

The rearrangement uses TRBV5-6 and TRBJ2-7; 8 bases are a match to TRBD1. V lost 4 bases and J lost 2; bases outside the gene matches: 5. This CDR3 has 14 residues. CDR1 and CDR2 (germline): SGHDT, YYEEEE. CDR3 nucleotides: TGTGCCAGCAGCCAGGACAGGGCCGCCTACGAGCAGTACTTC. It translates to CASSQDRAAYEQYF.

The V gene is TRBV6-2 or TRBV6-3, the J gene TRBJ2-7; D is possibly TRBD2 (5 bases). The CDR3 totals 13 residues. V shed 4 bases and J shed 5 bases, with 12 bases lying between them. Looked up from germline, CDR1 is MNHEY and CDR2 is SVGEGT. CDR3: CASSSFTRHEQYF. The CDR3 bases are TGTGCCAGCAGTTCTTTCACTAGGCACGAGCAGTACTTC.